This TCR beta chain was captured in a study of response to subunit inactivated influenza vaccine. TCRdb re-analysed the RT-PCR reads in MiXCR, keeping a single row per CDR3 protein. Of around 650,000 distinct CDR3 sequences in the sample, approximately 14% are singletons; the top ten hold roughly 11%. General study results and limits: With each seasonal influenza vaccination, the authors suggested, few new T cells are recruited.

This clonotype occurred a few times. Its specificity is not known. The sequence derives from a man aged 45-60 years who received an inactivated influenza vaccine. Material: PBMCs from blood, obtained approximately 12 days after vaccination.

The CDR3 region has the DNA TGTGCCAGCAGACGCCGACAGAGAGGGAGTTACGAGCAGTACTTC. As protein: CASRRRQRGSYEQYF. J is TRBJ2-7 and V is TRBV6-2 or TRBV6-3; D possibly matches TRBD1 or TRBD2 (5 bases each). The V gene's germline CDR1 is MNHEY and CDR2 SVGEGT. The V and J ends lost 6 bases and 4 bases respectively, with 19 bases between them. The CDR3 is 15 residues long.